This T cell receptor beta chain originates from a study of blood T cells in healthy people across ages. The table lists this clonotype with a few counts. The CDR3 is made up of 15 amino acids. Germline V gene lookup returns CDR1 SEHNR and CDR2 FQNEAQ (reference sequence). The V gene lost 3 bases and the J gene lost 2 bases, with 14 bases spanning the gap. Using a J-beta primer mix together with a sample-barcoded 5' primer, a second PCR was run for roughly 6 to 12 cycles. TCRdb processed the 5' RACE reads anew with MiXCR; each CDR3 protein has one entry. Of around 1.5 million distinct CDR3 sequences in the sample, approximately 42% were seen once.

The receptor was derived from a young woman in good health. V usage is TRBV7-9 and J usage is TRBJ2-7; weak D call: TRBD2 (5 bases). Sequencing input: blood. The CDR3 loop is CASSLVAHKAYEQYF. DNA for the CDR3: TGTGCCAGCAGCTTGGTAGCGCATAAGGCCTACGAGCAGTACTTC. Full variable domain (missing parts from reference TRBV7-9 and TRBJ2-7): DTGVSQNPRHKITKRGQNVTFRCDPISEHNRLYWYRQTLGQGPEFLTYFQNEAQLEKSRLLSDRFSAERPKGSFSTLEIQRTEQGDSAMYLCASSLVAHKAYEQYFGPGTRLTVT.